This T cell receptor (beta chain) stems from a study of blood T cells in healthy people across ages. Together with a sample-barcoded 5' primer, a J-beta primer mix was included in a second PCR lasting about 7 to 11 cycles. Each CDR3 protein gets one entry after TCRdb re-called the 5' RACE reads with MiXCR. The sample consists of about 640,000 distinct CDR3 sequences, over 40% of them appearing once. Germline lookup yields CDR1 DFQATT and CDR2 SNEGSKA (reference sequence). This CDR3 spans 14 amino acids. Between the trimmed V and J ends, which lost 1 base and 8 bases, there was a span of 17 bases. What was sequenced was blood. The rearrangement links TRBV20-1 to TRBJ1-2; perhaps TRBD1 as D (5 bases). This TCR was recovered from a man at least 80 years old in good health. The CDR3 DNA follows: TGCAGTGCTAGAGCGCAGGGACGGGCGACGGGCTACACCTTC. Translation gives CSARAQGRATGYTF.